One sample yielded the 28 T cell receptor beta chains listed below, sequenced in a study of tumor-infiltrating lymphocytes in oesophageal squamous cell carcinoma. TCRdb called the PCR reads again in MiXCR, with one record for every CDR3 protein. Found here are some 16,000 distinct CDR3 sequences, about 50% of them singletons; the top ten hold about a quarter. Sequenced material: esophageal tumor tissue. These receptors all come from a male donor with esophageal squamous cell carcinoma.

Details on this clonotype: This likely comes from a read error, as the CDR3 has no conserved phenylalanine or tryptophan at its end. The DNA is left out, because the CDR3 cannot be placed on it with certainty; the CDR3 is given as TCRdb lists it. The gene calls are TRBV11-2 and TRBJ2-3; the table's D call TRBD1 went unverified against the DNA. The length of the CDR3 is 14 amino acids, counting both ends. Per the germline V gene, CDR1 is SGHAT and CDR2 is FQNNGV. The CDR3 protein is CASSLWTGSYEQYL.

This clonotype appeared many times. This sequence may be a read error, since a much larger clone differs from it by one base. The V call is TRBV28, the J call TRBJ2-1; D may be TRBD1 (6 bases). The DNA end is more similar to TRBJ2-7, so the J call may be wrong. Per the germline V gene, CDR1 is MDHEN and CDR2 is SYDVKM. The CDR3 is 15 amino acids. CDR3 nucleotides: TGTGCCAGCAGTTTACCGGACAGCTCCTACAATGAGCAGTACTTC. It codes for CASSLPDSSYNEQYF.

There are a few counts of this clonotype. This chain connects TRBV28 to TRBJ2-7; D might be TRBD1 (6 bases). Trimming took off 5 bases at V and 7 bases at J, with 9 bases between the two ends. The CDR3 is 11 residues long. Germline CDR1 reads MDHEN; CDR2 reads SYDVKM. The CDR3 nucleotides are TGTGCCAGCAGTCTAGACAGGGAGCAGTACTTC. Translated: CASSLDREQYF.

The CDR3 DNA reads as TGCAGTGCTAGAGTCGAGACTAGCGGGAGGATTACGCAGTATTTT. It codes for CSARVETSGRITQYF. The rearrangement joins TRBV20-1 to TRBJ2-3; 13 nucleotides agree with TRBD2. In germline, CDR1 is DFQATT, CDR2 SNEGSKA (reference sequence). The J segment lost 8 bases and the V segment lost 1 base, leaving 6 bases of the junction unmatched. This CDR3 contains 15 residues.

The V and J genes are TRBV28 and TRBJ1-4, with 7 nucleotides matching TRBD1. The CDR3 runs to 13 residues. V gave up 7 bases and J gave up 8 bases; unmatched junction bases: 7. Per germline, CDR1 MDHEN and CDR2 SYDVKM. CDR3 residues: CASNAQGQEKLFF. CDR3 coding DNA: TGTGCCAGCAATGCCCAGGGACAGGAAAAACTGTTTTTT. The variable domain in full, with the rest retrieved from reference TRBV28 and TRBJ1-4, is DVKVTQSSRYLVKRTGEKVFLECVQDMDHENMFWYRQDPGLGLRLIYFSYDVKMKEKGDIPEGYSVSREKKERFSLILESASTNQTSMYLCASNAQGQEKLFFGSGTQLSVL.

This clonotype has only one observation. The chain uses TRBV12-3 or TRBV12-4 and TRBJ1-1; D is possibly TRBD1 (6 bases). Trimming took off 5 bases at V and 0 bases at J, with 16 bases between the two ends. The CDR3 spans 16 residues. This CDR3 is CASSRGLTGVNTEAFF. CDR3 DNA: TGTGCCAGCAGTAGGGGGTTAACGGGGGTGAACACTGAAGCTTTCTTT.

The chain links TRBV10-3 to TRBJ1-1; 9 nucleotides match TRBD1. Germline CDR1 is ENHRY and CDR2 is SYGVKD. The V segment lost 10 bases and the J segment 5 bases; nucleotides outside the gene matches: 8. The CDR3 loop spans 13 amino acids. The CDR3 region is CATKGQGGTEAFF. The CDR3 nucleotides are TGTGCCACCAAGGGACAGGGAGGGACTGAAGCTTTCTTT.

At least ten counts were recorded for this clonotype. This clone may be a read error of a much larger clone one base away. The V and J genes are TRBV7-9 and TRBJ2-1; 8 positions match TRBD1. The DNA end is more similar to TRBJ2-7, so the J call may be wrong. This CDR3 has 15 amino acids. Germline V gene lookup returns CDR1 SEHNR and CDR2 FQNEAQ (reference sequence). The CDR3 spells CASSLGTGIYNEQYF. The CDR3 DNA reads TGTGCCAGCAGCTTAGGGACAGGGATCTACAATGAGCAGTACTTC.

CDR3 nucleotide sequence: TGTGCCAGCAGCCCCCCGGGGACAGGGGGCGCCTACGAGCAGTACTTC. The encoded protein is CASSPPGTGGAYEQYF. The V gene is TRBV7-4, the J gene TRBJ2-5; 12 bases match TRBD1. The J call may be wrong; the DNA end is better matched by TRBJ2-7. This CDR3 has 16 amino acids. CDR1 is SGHVT and CDR2 is SQSDAQ in the germline V gene.

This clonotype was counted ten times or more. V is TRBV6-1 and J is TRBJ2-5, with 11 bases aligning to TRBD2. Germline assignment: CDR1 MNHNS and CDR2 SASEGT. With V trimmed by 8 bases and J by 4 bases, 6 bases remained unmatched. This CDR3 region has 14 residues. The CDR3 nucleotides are TGTGCCAGCGGCCTAGCGGGAGGCGGAGAGACCCAGTACTTC. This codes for CASGLAGGGETQYF.

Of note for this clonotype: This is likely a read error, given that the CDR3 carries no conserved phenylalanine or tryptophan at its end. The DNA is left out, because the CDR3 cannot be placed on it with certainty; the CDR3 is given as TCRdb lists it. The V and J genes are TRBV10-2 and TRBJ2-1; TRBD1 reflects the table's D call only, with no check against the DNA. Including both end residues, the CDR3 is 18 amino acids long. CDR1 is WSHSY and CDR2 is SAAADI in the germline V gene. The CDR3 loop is CASSTATGQGAYGYTFGS.

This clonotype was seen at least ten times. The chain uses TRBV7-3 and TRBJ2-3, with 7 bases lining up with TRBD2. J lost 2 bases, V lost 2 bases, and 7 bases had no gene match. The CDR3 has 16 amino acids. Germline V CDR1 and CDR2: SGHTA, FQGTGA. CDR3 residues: CASSLWGGSLTDTQYF. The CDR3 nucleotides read TGTGCCAGCAGCTTATGGGGCGGGAGCCTCACAGATACGCAGTATTTT. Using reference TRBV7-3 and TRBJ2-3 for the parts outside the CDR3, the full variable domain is GAGVSQTPSNKVTEKGKYVELRCDPISGHTALYWYRQSLGQGPEFLIYFQGTGAADDSGLPNDRFFAVRPEGSVSTLKIQRTERGDSAVYLCASSLWGGSLTDTQYFGPGTRLTVL.

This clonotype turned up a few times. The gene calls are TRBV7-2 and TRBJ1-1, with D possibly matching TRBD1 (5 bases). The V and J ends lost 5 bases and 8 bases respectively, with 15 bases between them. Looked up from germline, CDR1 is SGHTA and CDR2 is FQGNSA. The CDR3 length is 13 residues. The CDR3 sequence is CASSAGLRAEAFF. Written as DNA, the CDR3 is TGTGCCAGCAGCGCAGGGTTAAGAGCGGAAGCTTTCTTT.

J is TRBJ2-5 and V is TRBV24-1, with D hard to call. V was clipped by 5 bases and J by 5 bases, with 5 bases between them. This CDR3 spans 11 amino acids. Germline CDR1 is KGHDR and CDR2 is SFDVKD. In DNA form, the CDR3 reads TGTGCCACCAGTGTTGGGGAGACCCAGTACTTC. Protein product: CATSVGETQYF.

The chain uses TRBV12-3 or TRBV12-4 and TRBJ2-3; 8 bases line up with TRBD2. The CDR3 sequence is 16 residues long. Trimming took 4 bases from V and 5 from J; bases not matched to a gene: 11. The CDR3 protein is CASSSGTNGGEDTQYF. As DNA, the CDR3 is TGTGCCAGCAGTTCGGGGACTAACGGGGGGGAAGATACGCAGTATTTT.

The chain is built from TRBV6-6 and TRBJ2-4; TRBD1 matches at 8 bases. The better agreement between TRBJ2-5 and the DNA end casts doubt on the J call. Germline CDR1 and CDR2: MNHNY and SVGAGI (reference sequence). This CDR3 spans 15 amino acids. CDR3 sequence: CASSSRGQAQETQYF. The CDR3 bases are TGTGCCAGCAGTTCCAGGGGACAGGCCCAAGAGACCCAGTACTTC.

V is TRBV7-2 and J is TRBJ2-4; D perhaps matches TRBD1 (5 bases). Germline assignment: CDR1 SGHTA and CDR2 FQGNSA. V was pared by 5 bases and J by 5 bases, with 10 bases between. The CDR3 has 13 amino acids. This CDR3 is CASSQGNENIQYF. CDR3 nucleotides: TGTGCCAGCAGCCAGGGTAACGAAAACATTCAGTACTTC.

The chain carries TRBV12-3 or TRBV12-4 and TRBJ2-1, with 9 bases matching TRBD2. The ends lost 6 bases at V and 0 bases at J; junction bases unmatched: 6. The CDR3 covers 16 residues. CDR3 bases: TGTGCCAGCAGCCGCTTAGCGGGAGACTCCTACAATGAGCAGTTCTTC. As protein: CASSRLAGDSYNEQFF.

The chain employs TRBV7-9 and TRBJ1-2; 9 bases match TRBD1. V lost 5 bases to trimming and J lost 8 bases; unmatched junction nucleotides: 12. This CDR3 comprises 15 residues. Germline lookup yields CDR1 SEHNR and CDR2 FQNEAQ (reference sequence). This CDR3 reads CASSPERQGVRGYTF. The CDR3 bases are TGTGCCAGCAGCCCTGAGCGACAGGGGGTACGGGGCTACACCTTC.

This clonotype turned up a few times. CDR3 nucleotides: TGTGCCAGCAGCCGCCGGCGCCCCCAGGAGCAGTACTTC. It is translated as CASSRRRPQEQYF. The V and J genes are TRBV7-3 and TRBJ2-7; D is unclear. The CDR3 is 13 residues long. V shed 5 bases and J shed 7 bases, with 15 bases lying between them. Germline V gene sequence: CDR1 SGHTA, CDR2 FQGTGA. Drawing the rest from reference TRBV7-3 and TRBJ2-7, the complete variable domain is GAGVSQTPSNKVTEKGKYVELRCDPISGHTALYWYRQSLGQGPEFLIYFQGTGAADDSGLPNDRFFAVRPEGSVSTLKIQRTERGDSAVYLCASSRRRPQEQYFGPGTRLTVT.

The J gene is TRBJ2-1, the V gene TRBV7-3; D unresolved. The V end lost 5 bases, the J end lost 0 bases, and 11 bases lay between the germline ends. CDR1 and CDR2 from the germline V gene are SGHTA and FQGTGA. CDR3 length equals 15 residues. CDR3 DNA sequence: TGTGCCAGCAGCGGAGCCCCGAGCTCCTACAATGAGCAGTTCTTC. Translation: CASSGAPSSYNEQFF.

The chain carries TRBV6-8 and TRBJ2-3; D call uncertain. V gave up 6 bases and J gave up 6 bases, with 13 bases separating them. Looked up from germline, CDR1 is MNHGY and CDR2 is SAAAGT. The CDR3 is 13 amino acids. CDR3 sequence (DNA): TGTGCCAGCAGCCACGGCGGTTCCGATACGCAGTATTTT. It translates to CASSHGGSDTQYF.

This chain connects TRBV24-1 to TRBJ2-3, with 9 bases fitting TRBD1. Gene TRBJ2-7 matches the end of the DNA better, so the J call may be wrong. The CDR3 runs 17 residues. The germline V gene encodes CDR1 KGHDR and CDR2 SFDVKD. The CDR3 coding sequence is TGTGCCACCAGTAGTGTACCCCTCCCGGGACAGGGAGTAGAGCAGTACTTC. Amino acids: CATSSVPLPGQGVEQYF.

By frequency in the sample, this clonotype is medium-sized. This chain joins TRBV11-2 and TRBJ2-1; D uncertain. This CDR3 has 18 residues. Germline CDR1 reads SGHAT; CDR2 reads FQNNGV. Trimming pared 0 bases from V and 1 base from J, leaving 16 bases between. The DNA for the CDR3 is TGTGCCAGCAGCTTAGATCCAGAAGGAGAAGGTTCCTACAATGAGCAGTTCTTC. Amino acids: CASSLDPEGEGSYNEQFF. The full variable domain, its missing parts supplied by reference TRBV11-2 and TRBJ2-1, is EAGVAQSPRYKIIEKRQSVAFWCNPISGHATLYWYQQILGQGPKLLIQFQNNGVVDDSQLPKDRFSAERLKGVDSTLKIQPAKLEDSAVYLCASSLDPEGEGSYNEQFFGPGTRLTVL.

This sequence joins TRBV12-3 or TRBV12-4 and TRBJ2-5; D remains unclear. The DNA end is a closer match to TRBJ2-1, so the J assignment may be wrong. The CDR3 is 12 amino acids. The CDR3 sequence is CASSSLSNEQFF. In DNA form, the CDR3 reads TGTGCCAGCAGTTCCCTCTCCAATGAGCAGTTCTTC.

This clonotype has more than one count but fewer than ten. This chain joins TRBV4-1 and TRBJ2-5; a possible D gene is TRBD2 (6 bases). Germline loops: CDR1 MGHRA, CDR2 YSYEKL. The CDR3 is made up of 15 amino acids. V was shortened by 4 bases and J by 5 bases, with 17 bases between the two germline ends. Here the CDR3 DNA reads TGCGCCAGCAGCCCGGGAGATGACCCCCGTGAGACCCAGTACTTC. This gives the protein CASSPGDDPRETQYF.

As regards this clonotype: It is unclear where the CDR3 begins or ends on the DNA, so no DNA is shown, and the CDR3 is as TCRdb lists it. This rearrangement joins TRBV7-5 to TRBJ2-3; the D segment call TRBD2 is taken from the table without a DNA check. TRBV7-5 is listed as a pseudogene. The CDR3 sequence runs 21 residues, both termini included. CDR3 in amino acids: CISVPETLWTSGDPNGNEQYF.

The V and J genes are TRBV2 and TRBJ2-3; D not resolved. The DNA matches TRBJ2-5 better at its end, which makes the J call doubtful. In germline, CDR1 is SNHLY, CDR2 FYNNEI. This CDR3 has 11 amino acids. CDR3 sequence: CASSEEETQYF. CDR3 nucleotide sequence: TGTGCCAGCAGTGAGGAAGAGACCCAGTACTTC.